This entry lists 8 T cell receptor beta chains sequenced from one sample in a study of hypomethylating agent response in myelodysplastic syndrome (dated by TCRdb to about 2021). Library generation was performed with the immunoSEQ multiplex PCR assay. TCRdb's version of the immuneACCESS table is confined to in-frame rearrangements and falls short of the full clone set. An unresolved V gene accounts for under half of the shortfall where checked; the remainder is of unknown origin. The sample profile shows about 4,500 clones; approximately 80% of them were found once. 15% to 20% of the sample goes to the ten largest clones. Material: bone marrow, obtained before or after starting hypomethylating agent treatment for myelodysplastic syndrome (not recorded which). Receptors were obtained from a human donor with myelodysplastic syndrome.

The chain recombines TRBV28 with TRBJ1-5, with D perhaps matching TRBD1 (5 bases). CDR1 MDHEN and CDR2 SYDVKM come from the germline V gene. The CDR3 covers 12 residues. The V end lost 5 bases, the J end lost 16 bases, and 18 bases lay between the germline ends. CDR3 sequence: CASSPITGNPHF. In nucleotides, the CDR3 is TGTGCCAGCAGTCCTATTACAGGCAATCCTCATTTT.

The chain's CDR3 is CAISDRGDEKLFF. CDR3 nucleotides: TGTGCCATCAGTGACAGGGGGGATGAAAAACTGTTTTTT. V usage is TRBV10-3 and J usage is TRBJ1-4; 7 nucleotides align to TRBD1. Germline V gives CDR1 ENHRY, CDR2 SYGVKD. Trimming took 3 bases from V and 6 from J; bases not matched to a gene: 1. The CDR3 length is 13 residues.

The chain combines TRBV18 with TRBJ2-3; 8 nucleotides agree with TRBD1. Germline V gene sequence: CDR1 KGHSH, CDR2 LQKENI. CDR3 length: 15 amino acids. V shed 5 bases and J 4 bases; nucleotides not matched to a gene: 8. Written as DNA, the CDR3 is TGTGCCAGCTCAAAACAGGGGGGACAGGCAGATACGCAGTATTTT. This codes for CASSKQGGQADTQYF.

The chain joins TRBV4-1 to TRBJ2-3, with D perhaps being TRBD1 or TRBD2 (6 bases each). Germline V CDR1 and CDR2: MGHRA, YSYEKL. V was trimmed by 1 base and J by 9 bases, leaving 14 bases between them. The CDR3 extends over 14 amino acids. This chain's CDR3 is CASSQGDTSYTQYF. DNA for the CDR3: TGCGCCAGCAGCCAAGGGGACACTAGCTACACGCAGTATTTT.

The rearrangement joins TRBV18 to TRBJ2-3, with D possibly being TRBD1 (5 bases). This CDR3 region has 16 residues. The germline gives CDR1 KGHSH, CDR2 LQKENI. With 6 bases removed from V and 1 base from J, the gap between germline ends came to 17 bases. CDR3 sequence: CASSPRQLVGTDTQYF. The CDR3 coding sequence is TGTGCCAGCTCGCCCAGACAGTTGGTCGGCACAGATACGCAGTATTTT.

This CDR3 reads CASSQGSGRQETQYF. The DNA for the CDR3 is TGTGCCAGCTCTCAGGGCAGCGGCCGACAAGAGACCCAGTACTTC. This rearrangement joins TRBV27 to TRBJ2-5; either TRBD1 or TRBD2 may fit D (5 bases each). Germline assignment: CDR1 MNHEY and CDR2 SMNVEV (reference sequence). The CDR3 extends over 15 amino acids. Between the trimmed V and J ends, which lost 8 bases and 2 bases, there was a span of 18 bases.

The V call is TRBV10-3, the J call TRBJ2-3, with 10 nucleotides matching TRBD2. This CDR3 is built from 15 residues. Germline V gives CDR1 ENHRY, CDR2 SYGVKD. V was pared by 2 bases and J by 7 bases, with 6 bases of the junction left unmatched. CDR3 bases: TGTGCCATCAGTGAGGGGCTAGCGGGAGTGTATACGCAGTATTTT. Residues: CAISEGLAGVYTQYF.

This clone was picked up one time. The V gene is TRBV5-4, the J gene TRBJ2-5, with D perhaps matching TRBD1 (6 bases). The V gene's germline CDR1 is SGHNT and CDR2 YYREEE (reference sequence). There are 14 residues in the CDR3. V dropped 5 bases and J dropped 1 base, with 12 bases sitting between them. DNA for the CDR3: TGTGCCAGCAGACCGCAGGGGATCCAAGAGACCCAGTACTTC. This encodes CASRPQGIQETQYF.